The 5 T cell receptor beta chains given below trace back to one sample, sequenced in a study of cytomegalovirus exposure and HLA in healthy donors. A multiplex PCR was run with 60 Vbeta primers and 13 Jbeta primers. Produced via immunoSEQ multiplex PCR; TCRdb's table is partial and in-frame only. The data show under 150,000 clones, 70% to 90% seen once. Sequencing used PBMCs. The receptors come from a boy between 10 and 17 years old in good health and CMV-seronegative.

V gene TRBV29-1 combines with J gene TRBJ1-4; D is perhaps TRBD1 (5 bases). CDR1 SQVTM and CDR2 ANQGSEA come from the germline V gene. V lost 4 bases and J lost 5, with 14 bases in between. There are 14 residues in the CDR3. The CDR3 bases are TGCAGCGTTGGGAGGGGTGGCAGAAATGAAAAACTGTTTTTT. It translates to CSVGRGGRNEKLFF.

The chain has TRBV9 and TRBJ2-3; 10 bases agree with TRBD2. After removal of 4 bases from V and 3 bases from J, the junction contained 5 bases not matched to a gene. There are 15 residues in the CDR3. CDR1 and CDR2 (germline): SGDLS, YYNGEE. CDR3: CASSLRLAGTDTQYF. As DNA, the CDR3 is TGTGCCAGCAGCCTTCGACTAGCGGGTACAGATACGCAGTATTTT.

The CDR3 region has the DNA TGCGCCAGCAGCTTGGGAGGGACTCCGGGGGAGCTGTTTTTT. The encoded protein is CASSLGGTPGELFF. This sequence joins TRBV5-1 and TRBJ2-2, with D possibly matching TRBD2 (6 bases). CDR1 and CDR2 from the germline V gene are SGHRS and YFSETQ. Trimming shortened V by 0 bases and J by 8 bases, and 11 bases separated the two germline ends. The CDR3 contains 14 residues.

V and J are TRBV7-2 and TRBJ1-6, with D unresolved. CDR1 and CDR2 from the germline V gene are SGHTA and FQGNSA. This CDR3 spans 15 amino acids. V was shortened by 1 base and J by 9 bases, with 13 bases between the two germline ends. The CDR3 region is CASSLERWEASPLHF. CDR3 nucleotides: TGTGCCAGCAGCTTAGAAAGGTGGGAGGCTTCACCCCTCCACTTT.

The V call is TRBV5-6, the J call TRBJ1-1; D call uncertain. The V end was cut by 4 bases, the J end by 8 bases, with 9 bases between. This CDR3 contains 11 residues. Germline CDR1 is SGHDT and CDR2 is YYEEEE. For the CDR3, the DNA is TGTGCCAGCAGCCAAGCAGGCGAAGCTTTCTTT. Translation gives CASSQAGEAFF.